This T cell receptor beta chain derives from a study of blood T cells in healthy people across ages. This clonotype showed up many times. The antigen remains unidentified. They isolated at least 6.5 million PBMCs from each sample. Germline V gene sequence: CDR1 MDHEN, CDR2 SYDVKM. Trimming at V came to 2 bases and at J to 9 bases, leaving 13 bases not matched to a gene. This CDR3 contains 15 residues. A sample-barcoded 5' primer and a J-beta primer mix were used in a second PCR of roughly 7 to 11 cycles. The authors tagged each cDNA molecule using a template-switch adaptor with 12 random nucleotides. TCRdb processed the 5' RACE reads anew with MiXCR; each CDR3 protein has one entry. This table holds fewer than 800,000 distinct CDR3 sequences, 32% found once. Points from the study as a whole: Versus aged donors, long-lived donors had higher diversity and more naive CD4+ cells.

The sequencing input was blood. The clonotype originates from a woman aged 80 or older in good health. The rearrangement joins TRBV28 to TRBJ2-7; the match to TRBD2 covers 7 bases. The CDR3 bases are TGTGCCAGCAGTTTACGCCCCGAGAAGGGACTACGGCAGTACTTC. Its protein product is CASSLRPEKGLRQYF.